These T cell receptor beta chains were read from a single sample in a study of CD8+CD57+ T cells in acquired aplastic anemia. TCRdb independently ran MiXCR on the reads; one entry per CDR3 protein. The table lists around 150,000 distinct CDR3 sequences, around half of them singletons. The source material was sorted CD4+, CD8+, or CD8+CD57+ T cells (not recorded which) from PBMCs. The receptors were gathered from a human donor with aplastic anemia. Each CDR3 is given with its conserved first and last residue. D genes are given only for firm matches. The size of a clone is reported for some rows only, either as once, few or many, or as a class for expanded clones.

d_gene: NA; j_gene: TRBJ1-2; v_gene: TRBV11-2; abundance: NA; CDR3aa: CASSLGRPGEYGYTF; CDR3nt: TGTGCCAGCAGCTTAGGACGGCCTGGGGAGTATGGCTACACCTTC
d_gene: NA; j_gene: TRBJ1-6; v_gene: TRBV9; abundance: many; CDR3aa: CASSGRTDNSPLHF; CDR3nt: TGTGCCAGCAGCGGTAGGACGGATAATTCACCCCTCCACTTT
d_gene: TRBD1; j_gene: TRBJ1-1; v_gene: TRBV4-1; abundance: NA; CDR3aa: CASSQVGTGTEAFF; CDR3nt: TGCGCCAGCAGCCAAGTTGGGACAGGGACTGAAGCTTTCTTT
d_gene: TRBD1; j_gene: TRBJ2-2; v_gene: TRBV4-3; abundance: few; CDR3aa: CASSRGRGYTGELFF; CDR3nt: TGCGCCAGCAGCCGAGGCAGGGGGTACACCGGGGAGCTGTTTTTT
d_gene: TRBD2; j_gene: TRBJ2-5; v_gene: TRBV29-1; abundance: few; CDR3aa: CSVEGTRAGGAETQYF; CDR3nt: TGCAGCGTTGAAGGGACGAGGGCGGGGGGCGCGGAGACCCAGTACTTC
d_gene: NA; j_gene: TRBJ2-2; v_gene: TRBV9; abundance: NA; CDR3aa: CASSVVAGELFF; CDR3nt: TGTGCCAGCAGCGTAGTGGCCGGGGAGCTGTTTTTT
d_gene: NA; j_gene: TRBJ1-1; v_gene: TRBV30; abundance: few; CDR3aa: CAWNQGFRVTEAFF; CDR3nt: TGTGCCTGGAATCAGGGTTTTAGAGTAACTGAAGCTTTCTTT
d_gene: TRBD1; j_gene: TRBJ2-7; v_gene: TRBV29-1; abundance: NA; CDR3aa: CSVEARGTSYEQYF; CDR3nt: TGCAGCGTGGAGGCCAGGGGGACCTCCTACGAGCAGTACTTC
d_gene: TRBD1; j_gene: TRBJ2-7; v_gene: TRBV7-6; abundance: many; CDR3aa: CASSSGTDTYEQYF; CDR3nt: TGTGCCAGCAGCTCCGGGACAGACACCTACGAGCAGTACTTC
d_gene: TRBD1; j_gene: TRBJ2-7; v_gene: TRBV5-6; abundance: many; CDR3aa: CASSLGGGYEQYF; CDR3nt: TGTGCCAGCAGCTTAGGGGGCGGCTACGAGCAGTACTTC
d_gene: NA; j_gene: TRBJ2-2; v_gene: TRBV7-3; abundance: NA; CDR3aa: CASSSDSGELFF; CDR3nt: TGTGCCAGCAGCTCTGATAGCGGGGAGCTGTTTTTT
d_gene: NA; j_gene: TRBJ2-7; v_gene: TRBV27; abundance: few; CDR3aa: CASSILPSSYEQYF; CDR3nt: TGTGCCAGCAGTATACTTCCGAGCTCCTACGAGCAGTACTTC
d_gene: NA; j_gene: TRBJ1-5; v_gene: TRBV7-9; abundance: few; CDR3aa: CASSLHGSPQHF; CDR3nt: TGTGCCAGCAGCTTACACGGATCGCCCCAGCATTTT
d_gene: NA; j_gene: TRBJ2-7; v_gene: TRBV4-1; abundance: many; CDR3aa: CASSQPAGTTYEQYF; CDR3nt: TGCGCCAGCAGCCAACCCGCAGGTACCACCTACGAGCAGTACTTC
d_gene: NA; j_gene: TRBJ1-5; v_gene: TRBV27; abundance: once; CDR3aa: CASSYQGGNQPQHF; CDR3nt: TGCGCCAGCAGTTACCAGGGTGGCAATCAGCCCCAGCATTTT
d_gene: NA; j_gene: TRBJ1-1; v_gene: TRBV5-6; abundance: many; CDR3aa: CASSLATTNTEAFF; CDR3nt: TGTGCCAGCAGCTTGGCAACCACGAACACTGAAGCTTTCTTT
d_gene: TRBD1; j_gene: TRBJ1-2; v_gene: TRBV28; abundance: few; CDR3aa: CASSLLVTGGAGYTF; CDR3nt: TGTGCCAGCAGTTTATTAGTTACAGGGGGCGCGGGCTACACCTTC
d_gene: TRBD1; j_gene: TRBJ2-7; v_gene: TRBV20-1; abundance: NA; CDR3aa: CSARVPGQGDEQYF; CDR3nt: TGCAGTGCTAGAGTTCCCGGACAGGGGGACGAGCAGTACTTC
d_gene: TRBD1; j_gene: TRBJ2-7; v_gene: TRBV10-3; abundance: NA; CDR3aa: CAISESWDRPDYEQYF; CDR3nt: TGTGCCATCAGTGAGTCTTGGGACAGACCGGATTACGAGCAGTACTTC
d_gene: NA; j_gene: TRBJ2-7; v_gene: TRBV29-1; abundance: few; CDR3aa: CSVEEVSMGQYF; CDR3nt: TGCAGCGTTGAAGAAGTCAGTATGGGGCAGTACTTC
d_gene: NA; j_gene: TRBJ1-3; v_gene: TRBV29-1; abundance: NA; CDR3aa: CSVTHTSSSGNTIYF; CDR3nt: TGCAGCGTTACCCATACGTCAAGCTCTGGAAACACCATATATTTT
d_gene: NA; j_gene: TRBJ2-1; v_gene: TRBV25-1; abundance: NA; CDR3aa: CASSELGQLDEQFF; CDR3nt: TGTGCCAGCAGTGAGCTGGGGCAGTTGGATGAGCAGTTCTTC
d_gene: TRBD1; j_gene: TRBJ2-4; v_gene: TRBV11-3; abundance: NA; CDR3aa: CASSERQGGNIQYF; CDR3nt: TGTGCCAGCAGCGAGAGACAGGGTGGAAACATTCAGTACTTC
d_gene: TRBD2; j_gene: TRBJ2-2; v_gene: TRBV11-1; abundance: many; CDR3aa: CASSLALAGPNTGELFF; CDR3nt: TGTGCCAGCAGCTTAGCTCTAGCGGGACCGAACACCGGGGAGCTGTTTTTT
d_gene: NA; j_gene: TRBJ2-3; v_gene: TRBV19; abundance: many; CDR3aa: CASSTGTFSSTDTQYF; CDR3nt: TGTGCCAGTAGTACCGGGACATTCTCGAGCACAGATACGCAGTATTTT
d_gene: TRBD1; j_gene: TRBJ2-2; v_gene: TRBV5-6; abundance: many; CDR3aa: CASSLGQGLTGELFF; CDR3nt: TGTGCCAGCAGCTTGGGACAGGGGCTCACCGGGGAGCTGTTTTTT
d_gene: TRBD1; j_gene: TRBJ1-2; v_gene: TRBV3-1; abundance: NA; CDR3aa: CASSMGQGDYGYTF; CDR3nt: TGTGCCAGCAGCATGGGACAGGGGGACTATGGCTACACCTTC
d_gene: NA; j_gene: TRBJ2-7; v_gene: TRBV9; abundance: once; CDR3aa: CASGRAGGFNEQYF; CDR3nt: TGTGCCAGCGGGAGGGCAGGGGGCTTCAACGAGCAGTACTTC
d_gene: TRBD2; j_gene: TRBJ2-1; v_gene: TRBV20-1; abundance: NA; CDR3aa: CSAIIGLGYNEQFF; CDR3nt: TGCAGTGCTATTATCGGACTAGGATACAATGAGCAGTTCTTC
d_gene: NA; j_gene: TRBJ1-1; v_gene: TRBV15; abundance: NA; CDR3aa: CATSTLTGLEAFF; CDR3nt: TGTGCCACCAGCACCTTGACGGGCCTTGAAGCTTTCTTT
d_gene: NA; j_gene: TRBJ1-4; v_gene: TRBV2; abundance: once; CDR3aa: CASSGQGNEKLFF; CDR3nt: TGTGCCAGCAGTGGGCAGGGAAACGAAAAACTGTTTTTT
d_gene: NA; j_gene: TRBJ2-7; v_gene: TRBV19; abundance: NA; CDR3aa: CASSIRGPDEQYF; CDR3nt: TGTGCCAGTAGTATTCGGGGACCGGACGAGCAGTACTTC
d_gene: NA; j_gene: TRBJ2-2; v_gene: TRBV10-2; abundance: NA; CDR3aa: CASRNPNVGELFF; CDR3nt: TGCGCCAGCCGAAACCCCAACGTTGGGGAGCTGTTTTTT
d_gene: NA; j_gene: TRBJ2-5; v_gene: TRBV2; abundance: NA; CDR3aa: CASSPPGVQETQYF; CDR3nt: TGTGCCAGCAGCCCGCCGGGGGTACAAGAGACCCAGTACTTC
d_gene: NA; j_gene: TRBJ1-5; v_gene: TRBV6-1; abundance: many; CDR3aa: CASSGLFNQPQHF; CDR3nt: TGTGCCAGCAGTGGTCTATTCAATCAGCCCCAGCATTTT